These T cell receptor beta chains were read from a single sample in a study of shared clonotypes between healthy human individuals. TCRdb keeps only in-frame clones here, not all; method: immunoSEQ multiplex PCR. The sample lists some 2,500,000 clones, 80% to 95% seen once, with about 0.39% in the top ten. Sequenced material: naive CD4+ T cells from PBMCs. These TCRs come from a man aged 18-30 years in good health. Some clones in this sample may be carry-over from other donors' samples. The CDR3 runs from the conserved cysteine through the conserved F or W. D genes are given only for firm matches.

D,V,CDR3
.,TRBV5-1,CASSLEEGWTEAFF
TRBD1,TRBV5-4,CASSSPGGYGTEAFF
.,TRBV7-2,CASSFQVNTEAFF
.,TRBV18,CASSPPDKGSTEAFF
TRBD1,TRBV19,CASSIDLDRDLPFNEKLFF
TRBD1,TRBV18,CASSPPGQGAGANVLTF
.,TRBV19,CASSSRVPEKLFF
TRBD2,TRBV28,CASSLGRGYEQYF
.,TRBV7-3,CASSPRGGNEQFF
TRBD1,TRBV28,CASSPPPGQGTYEQYF
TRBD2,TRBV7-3,CASSLSSGTREQFF
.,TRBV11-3,CASRSGATNEKLFF
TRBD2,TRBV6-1,CASSGTSYNEQFF
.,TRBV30,CGTVGAQGLNTEAFF
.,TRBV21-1,CASSGGLAGGRYEQYF
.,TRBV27,CASSSAGKDTEAFF
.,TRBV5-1,CASSFSTGGMNTEAFF
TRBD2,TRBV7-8,CASRSGTNSYNEQFF
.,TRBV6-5,CASRQGPSGNTIYF
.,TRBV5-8,CASSHPRRPSYGYTF
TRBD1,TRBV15,CATSTGTGVAQPQHF
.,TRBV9,CASSMDPQGETQYF
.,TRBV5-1,CASSLAAGTHNEQFF
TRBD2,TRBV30,CAWSSGSIETQYF
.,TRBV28,CASSPLGRGPEAFF
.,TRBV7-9,CASSGGQGETQYF
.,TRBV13,CASSFMKGWGYEQYF
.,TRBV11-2,CASSPPGAYEQYF
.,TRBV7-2,CASSLMGRLGELFF
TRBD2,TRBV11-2,CASSSRDGGQETQYF
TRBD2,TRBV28,CASSPPASGAYNEQFF
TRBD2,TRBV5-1,CASSEGTSVYNEQFF
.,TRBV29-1,CSVARGLPETQYF
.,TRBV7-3,CASSPIGKPSYEQYF
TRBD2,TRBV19,CASRPQGTSGEQFF
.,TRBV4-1,CASSQEKNTEAFF
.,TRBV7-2,CASSPPRPNEQFF
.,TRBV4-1,CASRGGGLGEKLFF
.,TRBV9,CASSFPGTHDGETQYF
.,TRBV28,CASSPRVVGYTF
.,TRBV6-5,CASSYDAPATGNTIYF
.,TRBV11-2,CASSPFLIIARGGRNEQFF
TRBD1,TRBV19,CASSMRTGYSNTEAFF
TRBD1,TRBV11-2,CASSNGQGGDGYTF
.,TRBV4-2,CASSPRVGLTNIQYF
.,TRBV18,CASSPNVWGSNTGELFF
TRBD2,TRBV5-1,CASKIAGAYNEQFF
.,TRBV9,CASSVRSGGAGDTQYF
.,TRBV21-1,CASSIVGQGFQPQHF